This T cell receptor (beta chain) was captured by sequencing in a study of Ad26.COV2.S vaccination and SARS-CoV-2 variants. Study outcomes and limitations: Substantial response breadth was reportedly seen for spike-specific CD8+ and CD4+ T cells after vaccination. People who got the vaccine had more spike-specific TCR breadth than people who got placebo. In TCR breadth and depth analyses, total T cell responses may have been underestimated. Whether participants received vaccine or placebo, their non-spike TCR breadth was similar.

This CDR3 spans 18 amino acids. Germline values: CDR1 LGHNA, CDR2 YNFKEQ. V was trimmed by 5 bases and J by 1 base, leaving 22 bases between them. The protocol was immunoSEQ multiplex PCR, while the TCRdb copy is restricted to in-frame clones and leaves out a portion. The sample holds over 85,000 clones, over 70% seen once. As for this clone: Its antigen remains unidentified.

The origin of this receptor is a human donor who had recovered from COVID-19. This specimen consisted of peripheral blood, obtained after recovery from COVID-19. The V and J genes are TRBV4-2 and TRBJ2-3; tentative D call: TRBD2 (7 bases). The CDR3 DNA sequence: TGTGCCAGCAGCTCACAAGAAGGGGGGGCTGGGGGCACAGATACGCAGTATTTT. It specifies CASSSQEGGAGGTDTQYF.